This T cell receptor (beta chain) was recorded in a study of shared clonotypes between healthy human individuals. Clones were sequenced by immunoSEQ multiplex PCR, and TCRdb holds only the in-frame ones, with some missing. This table holds just over 2,000,000 clones, approximately 95% found once. The naive CD8 population came from CD45RO-negative cells selected for CCR7, without terminally differentiated effector memory CD45RA+ cells. This TCR was recovered from a young man in good health. Material: naive CD8+ T cells sorted from blood.

The CDR3 reads CASTWTGSSYEQYF. CDR3 DNA sequence: TGTGCCAGCACCTGGACAGGAAGCTCCTACGAGCAGTACTTC. The rearrangement links TRBV28 to TRBJ2-7; 7 bases line up with TRBD1. The germline V gene encodes CDR1 MDHEN and CDR2 SYDVKM. CDR3 size: 14 residues. Trimming at V came to 7 bases and at J to 0 bases, leaving 6 bases not matched to a gene.